The clone carrying this T cell receptor beta chain was detected once. Its antigen remains unidentified. The sample originates from a study of cytomegalovirus exposure and HLA in healthy donors. Study outcomes and limitations: Near-uniform donor sequencing depth was presumed by presence/absence analyses.

CDR3 length: 14 amino acids. V dropped 0 bases and J dropped 6; count of bases not matched to a gene: 2. Germline CDR1 SGHRS, CDR2 YFSETQ. Vbeta (60) and Jbeta (13) primers were used in the PCR. Clones were sequenced by immunoSEQ multiplex PCR, and TCRdb holds only the in-frame ones, with some missing. The data contain approximately 100,000 clones, about 75% of them singletons. Material: PBMCs. This chain links TRBV5-1 with TRBJ1-2; TRBD1 matches 10 bases. This clonotype originated in a woman aged 40 to 55 in good health and CMV-seropositive. CDR3 coding DNA: TGCGCCAGCAGCTTGGGCGGGACAGGGGATGGCTACACCTTC. Amino acid sequence: CASSLGGTGDGYTF.